These 9 T cell receptor beta chains originate from one sample sequenced in a study of T cells in localized non-small cell lung cancer (dated by TCRdb to 2018 to 2020). The library relied on the immunoSEQ multiplex PCR assay. Not all clones reach the TCRdb copy of this immuneACCESS table, which keeps in-frame sequences only. Checked studies attribute under half of the gap to unresolved V genes and leave the rest unexplained. For this sample the table gives 23,000 or so clones, of which about 89% were detected only once. The top ten hold roughly a fifth of the sample. This sample comprised peripheral blood, obtained before any cancer treatment. The receptors were sampled from a man between 35 and 75 years old with stage I squamous cell lung carcinoma.

The chain links TRBV7-9 to TRBJ2-1; D is unclear. Per the germline V gene, CDR1 is SEHNR and CDR2 is FQNEAQ (reference sequence). The CDR3 is made up of 11 amino acids. With 0 bases removed from V and 11 bases from J, the gap between germline ends came to 5 bases. Here the CDR3 reads CASSLADQQFF. CDR3 DNA sequence: TGTGCCAGCAGCTTAGCAGATCAGCAGTTCTTC.

The rearrangement uses TRBV7-2 and TRBJ2-1, with 15 bases aligning to TRBD2. CDR3 size: 21 residues. Trimming at V came to 0 bases and at J to 6 bases, leaving 15 bases not matched to a gene. Germline V gene sequence: CDR1 SGHTA, CDR2 FQGNSA. CDR3 DNA: TGTGCCAGCAGCTTAGCCCCTTGGACTAGCGGGGGGGCCGGAATGTCCAATGAGCAGTTCTTC. It translates to CASSLAPWTSGGAGMSNEQFF. Together with reference TRBV7-2 and TRBJ2-1, the CDR3 gives the full variable domain: GAGVSQSPSNKVTEKGKDVELRCDPISGHTALYWYRQSLGQGLEFLIYFQGNSAPDKSGLPSDRFSAERTGGSVSTLTIQRTQQEDSAVYLCASSLAPWTSGGAGMSNEQFFGPGTRLTVL.

The chain has TRBV2 and TRBJ2-4; 8 bases agree with TRBD2. Trimming at V came to 6 bases and at J to 5 bases, leaving 9 bases not matched to a gene. Germline V lookup: CDR1 SNHLY, CDR2 FYNNEI. This CDR3 has 15 amino acids. The CDR3 protein is CASRRGGPGENIQYF. CDR3 nucleotides: TGTGCCAGCAGACGCGGGGGGCCGGGGGAAAACATTCAGTACTTC.

The CDR3 DNA follows: TGTGCCACCAGCAGGACAGGGTACACTGAAGCTTTCTTT. Its protein product is CATSRTGYTEAFF. The chain combines TRBV15 with TRBJ1-1; 7 nucleotides align to TRBD1. This CDR3 is built from 13 residues. The germline CDR1 and CDR2 sequences are LNHNV and YYDKDF (reference sequence). Trimming took 3 bases from V and 3 from J; bases not matched to a gene: 1.

The chain is built from TRBV5-6 and TRBJ2-3, with 7 bases fitting TRBD2. The CDR3 covers 14 residues. Germline V gives CDR1 SGHDT, CDR2 YYEEEE. V was clipped by 3 bases and J by 2 bases; unmatched bases: 3. CDR3 nucleotides: TGTGCCAGCAGCTCCGGGAGGAACACAGATACGCAGTATTTT. Encoded protein: CASSSGRNTDTQYF.

CDR3 region: CASSPTGTGADTEAFF. CDR3 in DNA: TGTGCCAGCTCTCCAACCGGGACAGGGGCAGACACTGAAGCTTTCTTT. The chain carries TRBV18 and TRBJ1-1, with 10 nucleotides matching TRBD1. The V segment lost 6 bases and the J segment 3 bases; nucleotides outside the gene matches: 10. This CDR3 contains 16 residues. Germline V gene lookup returns CDR1 KGHSH and CDR2 LQKENI. The variable domain in full, with the rest retrieved from reference TRBV18 and TRBJ1-1, is NAGVMQNPRHLVRRRGQEARLRCSPMKGHSHVYWYRQLPEEGLKFMVYLQKENIIDESGMPKERFSAEFPKEGPSILRIQQVVRGDSAAYFCASSPTGTGADTEAFFGQGTRLTVV.

This rearrangement joins TRBV5-6 to TRBJ1-2, with 7 bases lining up with TRBD1. The CDR3 extends over 12 amino acids. V trimming: 6 bases; J trimming: 5 bases; junction bases outside the gene matches: 4. The germline V gene encodes CDR1 SGHDT and CDR2 YYEEEE. The CDR3 protein is CASKGTVYGYTF. The DNA for the CDR3 is TGTGCCAGCAAGGGGACAGTATATGGCTACACCTTC.

The rearrangement links TRBV9 to TRBJ1-2; a weak D match, TRBD1 (5 bases). This CDR3 spans 14 amino acids. Trimming left V 0 bases short and J 5 bases short, with 11 bases between. Per germline, CDR1 SGDLS and CDR2 YYNGEE. The CDR3 sequence is CASSVGDSPYGYTF. DNA of the CDR3: TGTGCCAGCAGCGTAGGAGACAGCCCGTATGGCTACACCTTC.

The genes are TRBV28 and TRBJ1-2, with a possible D match to TRBD1 (6 bases). This CDR3 is built from 14 residues. Germline V gene data show CDR1 as MDHEN and CDR2 as SYDVKM. Trimming took 2 bases from V and 5 from J, leaving 12 bases between them. CDR3 nucleotide sequence: TGTGCCAGCAGTTTAGCAGGGGCAGGGTATGGCTACACCTTC. This gives the protein CASSLAGAGYGYTF.